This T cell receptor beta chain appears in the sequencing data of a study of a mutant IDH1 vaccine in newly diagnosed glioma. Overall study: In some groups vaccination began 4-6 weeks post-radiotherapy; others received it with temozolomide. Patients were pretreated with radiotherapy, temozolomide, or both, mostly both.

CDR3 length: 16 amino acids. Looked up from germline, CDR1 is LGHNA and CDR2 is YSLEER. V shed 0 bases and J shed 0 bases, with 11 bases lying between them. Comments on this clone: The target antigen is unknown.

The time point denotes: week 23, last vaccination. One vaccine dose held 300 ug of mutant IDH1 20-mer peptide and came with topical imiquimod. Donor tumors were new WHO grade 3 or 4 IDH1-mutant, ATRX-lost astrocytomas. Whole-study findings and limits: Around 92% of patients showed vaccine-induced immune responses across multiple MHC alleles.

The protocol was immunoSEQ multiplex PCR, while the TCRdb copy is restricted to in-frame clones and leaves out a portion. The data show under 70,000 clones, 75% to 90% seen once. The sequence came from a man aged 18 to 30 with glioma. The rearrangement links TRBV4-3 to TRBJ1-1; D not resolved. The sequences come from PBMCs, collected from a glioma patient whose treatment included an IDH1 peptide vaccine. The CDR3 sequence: CASSQEGGSLNTEAFF. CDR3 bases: TGCGCCAGCAGCCAAGAAGGTGGCAGCCTGAACACTGAAGCTTTCTTT.